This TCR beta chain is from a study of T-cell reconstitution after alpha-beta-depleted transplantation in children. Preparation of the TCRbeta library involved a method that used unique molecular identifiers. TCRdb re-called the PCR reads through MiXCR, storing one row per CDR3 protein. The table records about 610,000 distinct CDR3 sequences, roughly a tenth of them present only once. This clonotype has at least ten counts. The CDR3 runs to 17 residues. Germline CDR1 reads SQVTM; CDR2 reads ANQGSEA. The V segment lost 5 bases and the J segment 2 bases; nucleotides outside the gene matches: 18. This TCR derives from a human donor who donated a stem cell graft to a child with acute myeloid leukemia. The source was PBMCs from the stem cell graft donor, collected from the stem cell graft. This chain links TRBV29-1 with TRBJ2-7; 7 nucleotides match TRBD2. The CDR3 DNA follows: TGCAGCGTTAGAACTCTTTTAGCGGGTCGAATCCCCTACGAGCAGTACTTC. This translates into CSVRTLLAGRIPYEQYF.